The subject of this entry is one T cell receptor beta chain. Sequencing used immunoSEQ multiplex PCR; TCRdb keeps in-frame clones, though not all of them. The sample yields 40,000 to 50,000 clones, nearly 90% seen once. The germline V gene has CDR1 LGHDT and CDR2 YNNKEL (reference sequence). The CDR3 loop spans 14 amino acids. The V end was cut by 7 bases, the J end by 3 bases, with 15 bases between. The data are from a study of blood T cell repertoires in COVID-19. On the study more broadly: There were acute and convalescent COVID-19 samples, and they came from the United States, Italy and Spain. T cells, B-cell-depleted T cells, or PBMCs supplied cDNA or gDNA.

The specimen sequenced was peripheral blood. The TCR was taken from a human donor in a cohort sampled during active COVID-19. The J gene is TRBJ1-1, the V gene TRBV3-1 (or the pseudogene TRBV3-2), with D hard to call. The CDR3 loop reads CASNHRGSYTEAFF. The CDR3 region has the DNA TGTGCCAGCAACCATCGCGGCTCGTACACTGAAGCTTTCTTT.